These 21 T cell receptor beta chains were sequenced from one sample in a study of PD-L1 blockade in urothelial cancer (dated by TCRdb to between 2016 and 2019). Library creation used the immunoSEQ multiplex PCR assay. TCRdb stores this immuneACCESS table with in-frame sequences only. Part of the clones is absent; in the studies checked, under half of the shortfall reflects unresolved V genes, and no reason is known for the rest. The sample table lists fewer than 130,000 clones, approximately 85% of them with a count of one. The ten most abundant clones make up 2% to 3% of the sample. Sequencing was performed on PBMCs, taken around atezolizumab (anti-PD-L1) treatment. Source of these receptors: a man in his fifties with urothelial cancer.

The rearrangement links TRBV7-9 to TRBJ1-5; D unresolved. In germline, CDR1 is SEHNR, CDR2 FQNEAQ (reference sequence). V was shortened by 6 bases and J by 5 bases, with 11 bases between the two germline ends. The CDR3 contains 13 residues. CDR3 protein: CASSSKKHQPQHF. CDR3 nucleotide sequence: TGTGCCAGCAGTTCTAAGAAACATCAGCCCCAGCATTTT. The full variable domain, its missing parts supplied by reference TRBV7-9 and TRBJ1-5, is DTGVSQNPRHKITKRGQNVTFRCDPISEHNRLYWYRQTLGQGPEFLTYFQNEAQLEKSRLLSDRFSAERPKGSFSTLEIQRTEQGDSAMYLCASSSKKHQPQHFGDGTRLSIL.

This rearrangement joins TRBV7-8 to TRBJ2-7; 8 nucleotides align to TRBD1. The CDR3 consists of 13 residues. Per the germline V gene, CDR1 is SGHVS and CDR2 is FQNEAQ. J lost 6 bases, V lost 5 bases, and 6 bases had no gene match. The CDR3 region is CASSLDRAAEQYF. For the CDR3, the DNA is TGTGCCAGCAGCCTGGACAGGGCTGCCGAGCAGTACTTC.

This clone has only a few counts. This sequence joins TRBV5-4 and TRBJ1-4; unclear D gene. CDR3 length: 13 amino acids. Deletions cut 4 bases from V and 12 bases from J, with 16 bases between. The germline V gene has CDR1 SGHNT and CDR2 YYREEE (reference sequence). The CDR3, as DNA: TGTGCCAGCAGCCCCGACTCTCATGGCGAACTGTTTTTT. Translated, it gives CASSPDSHGELFF.

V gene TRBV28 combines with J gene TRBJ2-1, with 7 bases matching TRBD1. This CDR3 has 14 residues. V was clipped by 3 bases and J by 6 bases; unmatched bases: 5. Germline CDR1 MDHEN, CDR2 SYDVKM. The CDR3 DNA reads TGTGCCAGCAGTTTTAGCCAGGGGGTCAATGAGCAGTTCTTC. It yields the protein CASSFSQGVNEQFF.

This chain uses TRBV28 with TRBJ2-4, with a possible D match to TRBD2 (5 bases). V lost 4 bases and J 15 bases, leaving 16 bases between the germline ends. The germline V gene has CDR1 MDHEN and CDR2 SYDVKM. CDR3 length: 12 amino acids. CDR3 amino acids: CASSSSRHEGYF. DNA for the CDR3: TGTGCCAGCAGTTCCTCCCGACACGAGGGGTACTTC.

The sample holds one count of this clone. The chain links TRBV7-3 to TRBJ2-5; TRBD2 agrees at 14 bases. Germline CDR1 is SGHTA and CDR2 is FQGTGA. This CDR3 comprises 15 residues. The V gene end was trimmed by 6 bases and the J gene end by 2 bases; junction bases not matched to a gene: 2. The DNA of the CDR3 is TGTGCCAGCAGTCGACTAGCGGGAGGGCAAGAGACCCAGTACTTC. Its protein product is CASSRLAGGQETQYF.

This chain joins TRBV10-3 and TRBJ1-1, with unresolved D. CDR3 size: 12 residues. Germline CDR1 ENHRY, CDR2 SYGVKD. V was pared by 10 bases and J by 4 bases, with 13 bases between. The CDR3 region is CATREGSTEAFF. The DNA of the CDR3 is TGTGCCACTCGGGAAGGGAGCACTGAAGCTTTCTTT.

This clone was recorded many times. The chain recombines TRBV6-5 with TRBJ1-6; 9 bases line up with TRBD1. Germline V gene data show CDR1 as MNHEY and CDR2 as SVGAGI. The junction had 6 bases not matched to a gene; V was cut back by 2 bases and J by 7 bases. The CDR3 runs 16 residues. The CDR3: CASSYRWTGDNSPLHF. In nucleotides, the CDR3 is TGTGCCAGCAGTTACCGCTGGACAGGGGACAATTCACCCCTCCACTTT.

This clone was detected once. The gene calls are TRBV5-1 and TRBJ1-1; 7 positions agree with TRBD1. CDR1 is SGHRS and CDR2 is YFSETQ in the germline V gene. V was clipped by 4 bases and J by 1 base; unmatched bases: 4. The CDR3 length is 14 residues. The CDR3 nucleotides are TGCGCCAGCAGCCCGGGGGACAGGAACACTGAAGCTTTCTTT. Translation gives CASSPGDRNTEAFF. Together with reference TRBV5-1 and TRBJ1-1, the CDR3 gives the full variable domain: KAGVTQTPRYLIKTRGQQVTLSCSPISGHRSVSWYQQTPGQGLQFLFEYFSETQRNKGNFPGRFSGRQFSNSRSEMNVSTLELGDSALYLCASSPGDRNTEAFFGQGTRLTVV.

The chain's CDR3 is CASSEGLEVGEQYF. The CDR3 DNA sequence: TGTGCCAGCTCAGAGGGCCTCGAGGTTGGCGAGCAGTACTTC. The chain uses TRBV18 and TRBJ2-7; D possibly corresponds to TRBD2 (5 bases). V was cut by 5 bases and J by 6 bases, with 17 bases left in between. Germline loops: CDR1 KGHSH, CDR2 LQKENI. The CDR3 loop spans 14 amino acids. Combining the CDR3 with reference TRBV18 and TRBJ2-7 gives the whole variable domain NAGVMQNPRHLVRRRGQEARLRCSPMKGHSHVYWYRQLPEEGLKFMVYLQKENIIDESGMPKERFSAEFPKEGPSILRIQQVVRGDSAAYFCASSEGLEVGEQYFGPGTRLTVT.

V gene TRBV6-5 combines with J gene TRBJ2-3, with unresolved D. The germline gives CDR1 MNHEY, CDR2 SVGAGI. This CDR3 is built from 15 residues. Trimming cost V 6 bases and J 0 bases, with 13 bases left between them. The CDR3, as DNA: TGTGCCAGCAGCCGAATTAGGCGGAGCACAGATACGCAGTATTTT. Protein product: CASSRIRRSTDTQYF.

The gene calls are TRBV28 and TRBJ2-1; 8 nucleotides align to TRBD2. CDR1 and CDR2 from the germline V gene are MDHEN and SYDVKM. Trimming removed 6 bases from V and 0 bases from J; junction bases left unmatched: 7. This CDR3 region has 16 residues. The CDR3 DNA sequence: TGTGCCAGCAGGCCTAGCGGGCTCAGCTCCTACAATGAGCAGTTCTTC. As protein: CASRPSGLSSYNEQFF. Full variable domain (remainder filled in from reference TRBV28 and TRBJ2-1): DVKVTQSSRYLVKRTGEKVFLECVQDMDHENMFWYRQDPGLGLRLIYFSYDVKMKEKGDIPEGYSVSREKKERFSLILESASTNQTSMYLCASRPSGLSSYNEQFFGPGTRLTVL.

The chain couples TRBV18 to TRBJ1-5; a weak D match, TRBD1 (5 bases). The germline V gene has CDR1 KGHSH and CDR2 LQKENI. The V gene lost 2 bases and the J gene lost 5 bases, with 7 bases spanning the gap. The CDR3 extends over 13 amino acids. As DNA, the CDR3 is TGTGCCAGCTCACCAGGGGGGGATCAGCCCCAGCATTTT. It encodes CASSPGGDQPQHF.

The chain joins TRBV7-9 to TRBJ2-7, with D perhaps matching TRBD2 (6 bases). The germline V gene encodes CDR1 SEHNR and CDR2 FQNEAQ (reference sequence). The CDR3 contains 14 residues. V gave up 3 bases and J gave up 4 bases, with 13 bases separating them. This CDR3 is CASSFVSGTYEQYF. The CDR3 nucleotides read TGTGCCAGCAGCTTCGTTAGCGGTACTTACGAGCAGTACTTC.

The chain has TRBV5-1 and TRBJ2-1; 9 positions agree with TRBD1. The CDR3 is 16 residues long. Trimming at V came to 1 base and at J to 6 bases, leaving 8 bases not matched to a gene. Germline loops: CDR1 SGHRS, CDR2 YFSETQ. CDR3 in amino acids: CASSLRGTGRINEQFF. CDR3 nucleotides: TGCGCCAGCAGCTTGCGTGGGACAGGGAGGATCAATGAGCAGTTCTTC. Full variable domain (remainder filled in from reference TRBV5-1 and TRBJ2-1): KAGVTQTPRYLIKTRGQQVTLSCSPISGHRSVSWYQQTPGQGLQFLFEYFSETQRNKGNFPGRFSGRQFSNSRSEMNVSTLELGDSALYLCASSLRGTGRINEQFFGPGTRLTVL.

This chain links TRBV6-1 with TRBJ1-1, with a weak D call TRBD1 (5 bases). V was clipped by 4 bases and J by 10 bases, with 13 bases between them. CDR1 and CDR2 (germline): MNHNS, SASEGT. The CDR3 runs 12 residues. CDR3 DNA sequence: TGTGCCAGCAGTGCTGGAGGGGTGCGAGCTTTCTTT. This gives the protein CASSAGGVRAFF.

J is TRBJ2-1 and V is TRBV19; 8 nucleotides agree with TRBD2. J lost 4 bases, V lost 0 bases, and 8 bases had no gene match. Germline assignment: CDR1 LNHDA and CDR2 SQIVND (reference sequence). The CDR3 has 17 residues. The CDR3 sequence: CASSIDPRRLAYNEQFF. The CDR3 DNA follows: TGTGCCAGTAGTATAGATCCCCGCCGACTAGCGTACAATGAGCAGTTCTTC.

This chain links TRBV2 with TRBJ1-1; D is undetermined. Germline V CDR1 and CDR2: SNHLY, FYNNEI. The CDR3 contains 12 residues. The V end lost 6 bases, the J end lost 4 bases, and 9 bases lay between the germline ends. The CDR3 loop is CASRIEGTEAFF. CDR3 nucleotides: TGTGCCAGCAGGATCGAGGGCACTGAAGCTTTCTTT.

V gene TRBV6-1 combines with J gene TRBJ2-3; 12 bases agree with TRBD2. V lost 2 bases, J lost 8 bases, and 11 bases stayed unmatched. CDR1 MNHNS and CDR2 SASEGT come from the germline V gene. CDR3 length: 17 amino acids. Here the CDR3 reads CASSELVLAGGVGTQYF. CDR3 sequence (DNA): TGTGCCAGCAGTGAACTTGTACTAGCGGGGGGAGTAGGTACGCAGTATTTT.

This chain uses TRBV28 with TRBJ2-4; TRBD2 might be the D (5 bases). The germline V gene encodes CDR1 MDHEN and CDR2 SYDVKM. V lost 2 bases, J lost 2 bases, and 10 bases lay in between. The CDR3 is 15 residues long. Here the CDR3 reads CASSLTGLSKNIQYF. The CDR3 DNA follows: TGTGCCAGCAGTTTAACGGGGTTATCCAAAAACATTCAGTACTTC.

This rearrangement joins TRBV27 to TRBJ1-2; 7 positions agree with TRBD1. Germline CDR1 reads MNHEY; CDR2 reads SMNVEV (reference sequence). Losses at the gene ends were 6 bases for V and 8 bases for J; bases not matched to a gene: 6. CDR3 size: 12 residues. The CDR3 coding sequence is TGTGCCAGCAGACGGACAGGCGACGGCTACACCTTC. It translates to CASRRTGDGYTF.